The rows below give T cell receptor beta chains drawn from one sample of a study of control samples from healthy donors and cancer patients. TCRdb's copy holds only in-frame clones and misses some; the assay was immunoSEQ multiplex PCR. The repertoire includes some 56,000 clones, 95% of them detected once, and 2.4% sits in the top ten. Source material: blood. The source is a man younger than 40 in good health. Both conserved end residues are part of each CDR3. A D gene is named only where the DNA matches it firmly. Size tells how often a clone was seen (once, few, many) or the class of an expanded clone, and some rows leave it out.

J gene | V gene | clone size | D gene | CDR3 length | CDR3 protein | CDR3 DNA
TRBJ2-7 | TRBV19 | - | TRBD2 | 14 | CASSILAGDYEQYF | TGTGCCAGTAGTATTCTAGCGGGGGACTACGAGCAGTACTTC
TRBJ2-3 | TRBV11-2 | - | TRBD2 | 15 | CASSSRVAGRDTQYF | TGTGCCAGCAGCTCCCGGGTAGCGGGAAGAGATACGCAGTATTTT
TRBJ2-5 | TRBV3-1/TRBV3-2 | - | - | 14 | CASSQRASQETQYF | TGTGCCAGCAGCCAAAGAGCCAGTCAAGAGACCCAGTACTTC
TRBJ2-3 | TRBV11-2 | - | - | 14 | CASSLGGGTDTQYF | TGTGCCAGCAGCTTAGGTGGTGGGACTGATACGCAGTATTTT
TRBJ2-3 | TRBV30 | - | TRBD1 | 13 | CAWNRQGRDTQYF | TGTGCCTGGAACCGACAGGGAAGAGATACGCAGTATTTT
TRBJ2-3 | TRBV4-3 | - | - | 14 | CASSQDGRTDTQYF | TGCGCCAGCAGCCAAGATGGCAGAACAGATACGCAGTATTTT
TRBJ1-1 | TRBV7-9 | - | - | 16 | CASSLAGRGEGTEAFF | TGTGCCAGCAGCTTAGCGGGGCGGGGTGAGGGCACTGAAGCTTTCTTT
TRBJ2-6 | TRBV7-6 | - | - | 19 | CASSLDSRVSSTGANVLTF | TGTGCCAGCAGCCTTGATAGCAGGGTTTCATCGACTGGGGCCAACGTCCTGACTTTC
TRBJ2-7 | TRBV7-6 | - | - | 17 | CASSLRGGGPSSYEQYF | TGTGCCAGCAGCTTAAGGGGTGGGGGTCCAAGCTCCTACGAGCAGTACTTC
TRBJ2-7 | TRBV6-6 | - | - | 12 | CASSTRNYEQYF | TGTGCCAGCAGCACTAGAAATTACGAGCAGTACTTC
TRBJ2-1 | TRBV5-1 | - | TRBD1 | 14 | CASSLGPGGYEQFF | TGCGCCAGCAGCTTGGGCCCAGGGGGCTATGAGCAGTTCTTC
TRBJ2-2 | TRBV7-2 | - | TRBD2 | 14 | CASSLTSGTGELFF | TGTGCCAGCAGCTTAACTAGCGGCACCGGGGAGCTGTTTTTT
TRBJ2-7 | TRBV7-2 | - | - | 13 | CASSLRGSYEQYF | TGTGCCAGCAGCTTACGGGGCTCCTACGAGCAGTACTTC
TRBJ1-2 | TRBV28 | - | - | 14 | CASSLPGFNYGYTF | TGTGCCAGCAGTTTACCAGGGTTTAACTATGGCTACACCTTC
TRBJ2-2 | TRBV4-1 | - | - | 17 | CASSQKHRTDRTGELFF | TGCGCCAGCAGCCAAAAACACCGGACAGATCGGACCGGGGAGCTGTTTTTT
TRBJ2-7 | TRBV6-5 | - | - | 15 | CASSYGGGAFYEQYF | TGTGCCAGCAGTTACGGTGGGGGGGCGTTTTACGAGCAGTACTTC
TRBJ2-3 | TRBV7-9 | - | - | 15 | CASSPLGGPADTQYF | TGTGCCAGCAGCCCCCTAGGGGGGCCGGCAGATACGCAGTATTTT
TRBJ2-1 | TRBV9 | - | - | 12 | CASSVGESEQFF | TGTGCCAGCAGCGTGGGAGAATCCGAGCAGTTCTTC
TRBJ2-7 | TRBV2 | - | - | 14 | CASSVGGDGYEQYF | TGTGCCAGCAGTGTGGGTGGGGATGGCTACGAGCAGTACTTC
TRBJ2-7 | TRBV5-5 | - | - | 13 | CASSLTVSYEQYF | TGTGCCAGCAGCTTAACCGTCTCCTACGAGCAGTACTTC
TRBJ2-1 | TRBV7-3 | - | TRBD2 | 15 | CASSPTSGSSLEQFF | TGTGCCAGCAGCCCAACTAGCGGGAGTTCCTTGGAGCAGTTCTTC
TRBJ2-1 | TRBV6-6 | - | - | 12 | CASSFKGGILFF | TGTGCCAGCAGCTTTAAGGGCGGGATCCTGTTCTTC
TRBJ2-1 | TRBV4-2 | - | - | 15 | CASSQEEGSYNEQFF | TGTGCCAGCAGCCAAGAGGAGGGATCCTACAATGAGCAGTTCTTC
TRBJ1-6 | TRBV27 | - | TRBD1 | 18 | CASSLFWDRDSYNSPLHF | TGTGCCAGCAGTTTATTCTGGGACAGGGATTCCTATAATTCACCCCTCCACTTT
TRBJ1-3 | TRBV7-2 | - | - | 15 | CASSLAPGAGNTIYF | TGTGCCAGCAGCTTAGCACCAGGCGCTGGAAACACCATATATTTT
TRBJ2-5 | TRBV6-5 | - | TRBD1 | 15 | CASSPRQGRSETQYF | TGTGCCAGCAGCCCCCGACAGGGGCGGTCGGAGACCCAGTACTTC
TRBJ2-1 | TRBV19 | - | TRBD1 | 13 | CASSLGQVDEQFF | TGTGCCAGTAGTTTGGGACAGGTAGATGAGCAGTTCTTC
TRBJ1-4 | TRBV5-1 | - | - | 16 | CASSRDGTGGDEKLFF | TGCGCCAGCAGCAGGGACGGCACAGGAGGGGATGAAAAACTGTTTTTT
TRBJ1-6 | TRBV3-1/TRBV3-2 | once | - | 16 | CASSQQGGSYNSPLHF | TGTGCCAGCAGCCAACAAGGGGGCTCCTATAATTCACCCCTCCACTTT
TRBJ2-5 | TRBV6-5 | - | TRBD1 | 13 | CASSSDRGGTQYF | TGTGCCAGCAGTTCGGACAGGGGAGGGACCCAGTACTTC
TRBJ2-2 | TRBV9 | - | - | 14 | CASSVAPEASELFF | TGTGCCAGCAGCGTAGCTCCCGAAGCTTCGGAGCTGTTTTTT
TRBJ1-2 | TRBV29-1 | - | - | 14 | CSVVAPASLGGYTF | TGCAGCGTTGTGGCGCCTGCCTCACTAGGTGGCTACACCTTC
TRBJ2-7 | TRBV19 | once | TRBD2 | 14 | CASSPSGRTYEQYF | TGTGCCAGTAGTCCTAGCGGGCGTACCTACGAGCAGTACTTC
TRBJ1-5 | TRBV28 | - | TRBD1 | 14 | CASSSDRYFQPQHF | TGTGCCAGCAGCTCGGACAGGTATTTTCAGCCCCAGCATTTT
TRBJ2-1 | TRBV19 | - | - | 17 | CASSIDRRRVYYNEQFF | TGTGCCAGTAGTATAGACCGTCGGCGGGTCTACTACAATGAGCAGTTCTTC
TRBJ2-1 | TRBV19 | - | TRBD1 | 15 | CASSPDRGQINEQFF | TGTGCCAGTAGTCCGGACAGGGGACAAATCAATGAGCAGTTCTTC
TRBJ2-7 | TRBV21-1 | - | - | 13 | CASSTPWGPEQYF | TGTGCCAGCAGCACCCCGTGGGGCCCCGAGCAGTACTTC
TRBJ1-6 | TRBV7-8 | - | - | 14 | CASSPTGAASLLHF | TGTGCCAGCAGCCCGACAGGCGCCGCTTCACTCCTCCACTTT
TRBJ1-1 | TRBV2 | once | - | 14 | CASGLTEMNTEAFF | TGTGCCAGCGGATTGACAGAGATGAACACTGAAGCTTTCTTT
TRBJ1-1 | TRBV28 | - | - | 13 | CASEVLMNTEAFF | TGTGCCAGCGAAGTCTTGATGAACACTGAAGCTTTCTTT
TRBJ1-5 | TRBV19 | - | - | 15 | CASGRGGDPSQPQHF | TGTGCCAGCGGAAGAGGTGGGGACCCGAGTCAGCCCCAGCATTTT
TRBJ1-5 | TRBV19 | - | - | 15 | CASSPRVRGNQPQHF | TGTGCCAGTAGTCCCAGGGTTCGGGGGAATCAGCCCCAGCATTTT